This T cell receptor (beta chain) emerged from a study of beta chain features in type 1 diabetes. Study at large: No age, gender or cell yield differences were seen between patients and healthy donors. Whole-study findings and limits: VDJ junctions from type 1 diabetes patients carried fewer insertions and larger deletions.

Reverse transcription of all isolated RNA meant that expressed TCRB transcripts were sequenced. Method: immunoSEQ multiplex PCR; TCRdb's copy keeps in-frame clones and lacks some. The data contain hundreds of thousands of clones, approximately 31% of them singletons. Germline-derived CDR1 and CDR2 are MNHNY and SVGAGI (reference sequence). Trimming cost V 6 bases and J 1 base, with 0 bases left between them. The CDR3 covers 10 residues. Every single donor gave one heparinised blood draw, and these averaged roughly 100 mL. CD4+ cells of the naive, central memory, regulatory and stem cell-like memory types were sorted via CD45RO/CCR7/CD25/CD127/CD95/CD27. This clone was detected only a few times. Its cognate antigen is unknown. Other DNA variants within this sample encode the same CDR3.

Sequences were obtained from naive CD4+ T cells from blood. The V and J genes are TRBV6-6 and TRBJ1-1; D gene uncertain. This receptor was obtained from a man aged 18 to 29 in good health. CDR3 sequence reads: CASRNTEAFF. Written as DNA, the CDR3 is TGTGCCAGCAGGAACACTGAAGCTTTCTTT.